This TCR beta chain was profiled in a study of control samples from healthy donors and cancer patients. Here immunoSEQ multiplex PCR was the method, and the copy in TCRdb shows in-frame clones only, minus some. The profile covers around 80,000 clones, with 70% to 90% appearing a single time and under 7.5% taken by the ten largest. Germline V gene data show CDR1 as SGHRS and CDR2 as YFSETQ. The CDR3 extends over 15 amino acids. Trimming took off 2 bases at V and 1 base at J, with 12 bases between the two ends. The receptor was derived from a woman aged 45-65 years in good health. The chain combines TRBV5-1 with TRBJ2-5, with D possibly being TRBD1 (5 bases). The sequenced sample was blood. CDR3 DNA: TGCGCCAGCAGCTTTTTCAAGGGGCCCCAAGAGACCCAGTACTTC. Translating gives CASSFFKGPQETQYF. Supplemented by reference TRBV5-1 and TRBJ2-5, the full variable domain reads KAGVTQTPRYLIKTRGQQVTLSCSPISGHRSVSWYQQTPGQGLQFLFEYFSETQRNKGNFPGRFSGRQFSNSRSEMNVSTLELGDSALYLCASSFFKGPQETQYFGPGTRLLVL.